This T cell receptor (beta chain) was recorded in a study of blood T cell repertoires in COVID-19. Germline V gene lookup returns CDR1 MNHEY and CDR2 SVGAGI. This CDR3 is 14 amino acids long. V was cut by 2 bases and J by 1 base, with 8 bases left in between. This clone has a single count. As originally analysed: Reference gene primer amplification in the assay estimated nucleated cell counts. Only in-frame clones appear in the TCRdb table, and some are missing; sequencing was by immunoSEQ multiplex PCR. The V and J calls and clone size were taken over from that table, and D and trimming were inferred from the DNA. Here the sample spans 200,000 to 300,000 clones, 70% to 90% being singletons.

The chain carries TRBV6-5 and TRBJ2-5, with D tentatively TRBD1 (5 bases). Sample: peripheral blood. The source of this sequence is a woman between 25 and 40 years old with acute or convalescent COVID-19. As DNA, the CDR3 is TGTGCCAGCAGTTACGGGGCGAGCCAAGAGACCCAGTACTTC. Translated: CASSYGASQETQYF.